Shown below are 2 T cell receptor beta chains from a single sample sequenced in a study of cytomegalovirus exposure and HLA in healthy donors. The PCR ran on 60 Vbeta and 13 Jbeta primers. Only in-frame clones appear in the TCRdb table, and some are missing; sequencing was by immunoSEQ multiplex PCR. The sample consists of 90,000 to 120,000 clones, around 73% of them appearing once. Specimen: PBMCs. These receptors were taken from a young man in good health and CMV-seronegative.

This clone was recorded once. The chain has TRBV10-1 and TRBJ2-2, with TRBD1 as a possible D gene (6 bases). Deletions cut 6 bases from V and 4 bases from J, with 21 bases between. The germline V gene encodes CDR1 WNHNN and CDR2 SYGVQD (reference sequence). CDR3 length equals 17 residues. DNA for the CDR3: TGCGCCAGCAGAACAGGGAGAAAGTTCCTACGCACCGGGGAGCTGTTTTTT. Its protein is CASRTGRKFLRTGELFF.

The chain joins TRBV30 to TRBJ2-3, with 10 nucleotides matching TRBD1. Germline V gives CDR1 GTSNPN, CDR2 SVGIG (reference sequence). The V segment lost 7 bases and the J segment 3 bases; nucleotides outside the gene matches: 7. The CDR3 contains 14 residues. CDR3 bases: TGTGCCTTTCACCGGGACAGGGGAACAGATACGCAGTATTTT. This encodes CAFHRDRGTDTQYF.